This TCR beta chain was retrieved from a study of early T cells in non-severe SARS-CoV-2 infection. General study findings and limits: Matches to VDJdb favored anti-spike CD8 responses and missed private and CD4 specificities.

This clonotype was recorded many times. Antigen: not known. Unique molecular identifiers were affixed to single, distinct cDNA molecules. TCRdb re-analysed the 5' RACE reads in MiXCR, keeping a single row per CDR3 protein. Seen here are approximately 79,000 distinct CDR3 sequences, less than 15% observed once, and the top ten hold about 6.1%. The CDR3 is made up of 14 amino acids. Trimming stripped 1 base from V and 0 bases from J, with 6 bases between. Per germline, CDR1 SGHTA and CDR2 FQGNSA. Specimen: whole blood. The TCR comes from an adult who was a healthcare worker with PCR-confirmed SARS-CoV-2 infection or an uninfected control (not recorded which). V gene TRBV7-2 combines with J gene TRBJ1-1; D call uncertain. CDR3 coding DNA: TGTGCCAGCAGCTTAGGACGGATGAACACTGAAGCTTTCTTT. Its translation is CASSLGRMNTEAFF. Combining the CDR3 with reference TRBV7-2 and TRBJ1-1 gives the whole variable domain GAGVSQSPSNKVTEKGKDVELRCDPISGHTALYWYRQSLGQGLEFLIYFQGNSAPDKSGLPSDRFSAERTGGSVSTLTIQRTQQEDSAVYLCASSLGRMNTEAFFGQGTRLTVV.